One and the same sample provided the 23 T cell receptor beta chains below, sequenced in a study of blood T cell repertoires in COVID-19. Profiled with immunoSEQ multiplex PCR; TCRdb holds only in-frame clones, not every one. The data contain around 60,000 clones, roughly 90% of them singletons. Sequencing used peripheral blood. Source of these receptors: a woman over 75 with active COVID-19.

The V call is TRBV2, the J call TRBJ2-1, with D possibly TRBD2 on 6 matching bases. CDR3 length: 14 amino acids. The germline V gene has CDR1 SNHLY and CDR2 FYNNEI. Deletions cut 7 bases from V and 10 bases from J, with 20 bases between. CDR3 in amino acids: CASILTRGGGEQFF. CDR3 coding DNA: TGTGCCAGCATCCTGACGAGGGGCGGAGGGGAGCAGTTCTTC.

CDR3: CASSGLPLTEAFF. CDR3 sequence (DNA): TGTGCCAGCAGCGGCCTCCCCCTCACTGAAGCTTTCTTT. The chain recombines TRBV5-5 with TRBJ1-1; D is unresolved. The germline V gene encodes CDR1 SGHKS and CDR2 YYEKEE (reference sequence). Trimming took 4 bases from V and 4 from J, leaving 11 bases between them. CDR3 size: 13 residues. Filled out from reference TRBV5-5 and TRBJ1-1, the complete variable domain reads DAGVTQSPTHLIKTRGQQVTLRCSPISGHKSVSWYQQVLGQGPQFIFQYYEKEERGRGNFPDRFSARQFPNYSSELNVNALLLGDSALYLCASSGLPLTEAFFGQGTRLTVV.

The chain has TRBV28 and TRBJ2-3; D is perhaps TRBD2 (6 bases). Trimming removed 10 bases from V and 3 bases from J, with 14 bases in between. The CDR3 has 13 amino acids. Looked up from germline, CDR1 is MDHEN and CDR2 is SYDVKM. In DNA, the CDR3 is TGTGCCATCTGGGACTCTGGAACAGATACGCAGTATTTT. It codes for CAIWDSGTDTQYF.

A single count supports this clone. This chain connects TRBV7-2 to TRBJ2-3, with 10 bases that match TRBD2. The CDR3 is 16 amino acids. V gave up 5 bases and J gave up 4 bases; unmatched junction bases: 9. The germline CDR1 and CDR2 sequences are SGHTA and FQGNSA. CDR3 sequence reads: CASSDPSGGRADTQYF. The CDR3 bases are TGTGCCAGCAGCGACCCTAGCGGGGGCCGGGCAGATACGCAGTATTTT.

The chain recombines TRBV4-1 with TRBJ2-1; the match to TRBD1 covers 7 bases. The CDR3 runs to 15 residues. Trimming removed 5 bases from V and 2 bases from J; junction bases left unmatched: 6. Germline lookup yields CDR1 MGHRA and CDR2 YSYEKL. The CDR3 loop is CASSDTGTAYNEQFF. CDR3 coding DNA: TGCGCCAGCAGCGACACCGGGACAGCCTACAATGAGCAGTTCTTC.

In DNA, the CDR3 is TGTGCCAGCTCTAGGACTAGCGGGAGTAGTGCGCCCTCCTACAATGAGCAGTTCTTC. The encoded protein is CASSRTSGSSAPSYNEQFF. J is TRBJ2-1 and V is TRBV18; 13 positions match TRBD2. Germline V gives CDR1 KGHSH, CDR2 LQKENI. The CDR3 is 19 residues long. Unmatched junction bases numbered 11, after V lost 6 bases and J lost 0 bases.

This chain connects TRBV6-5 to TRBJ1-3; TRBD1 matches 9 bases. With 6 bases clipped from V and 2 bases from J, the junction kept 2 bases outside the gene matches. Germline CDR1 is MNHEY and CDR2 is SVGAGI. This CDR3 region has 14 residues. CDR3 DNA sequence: TGTGCCAGCAGACGACAGGGGGCTGGAAACACCATATATTTT. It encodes CASRRQGAGNTIYF.

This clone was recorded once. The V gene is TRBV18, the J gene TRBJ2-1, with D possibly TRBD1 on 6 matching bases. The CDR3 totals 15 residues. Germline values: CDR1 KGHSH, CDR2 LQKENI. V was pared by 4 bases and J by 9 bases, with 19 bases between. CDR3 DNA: TGTGCCAGCTCACGCACGGGGATCCAGGGGAGTGAGCAGTTCTTC. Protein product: CASSRTGIQGSEQFF.

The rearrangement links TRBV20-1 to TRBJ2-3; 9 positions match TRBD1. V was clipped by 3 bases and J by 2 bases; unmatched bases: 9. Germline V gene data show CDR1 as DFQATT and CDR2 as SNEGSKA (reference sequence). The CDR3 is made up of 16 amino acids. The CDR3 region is CSASQPTGGYTDTQYF. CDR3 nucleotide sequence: TGCAGTGCTAGTCAGCCGACAGGGGGATACACAGATACGCAGTATTTT.

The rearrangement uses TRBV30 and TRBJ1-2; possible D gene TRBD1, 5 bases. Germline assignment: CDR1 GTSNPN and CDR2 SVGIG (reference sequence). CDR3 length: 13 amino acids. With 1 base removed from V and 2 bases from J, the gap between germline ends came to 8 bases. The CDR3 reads CAWSADRNYGYTF. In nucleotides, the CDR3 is TGTGCCTGGAGTGCCGACAGAAACTATGGCTACACCTTC. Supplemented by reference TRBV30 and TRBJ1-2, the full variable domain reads SQTIHQWPATLVQPVGSPLSLECTVEGTSNPNLYWYRQAAGRGLQLLFYSVGIGQISSEVPQNLSASRPQDRQFILSSKKLLLSDSGFYLCAWSADRNYGYTFGSGTRLTVV.

DNA of the CDR3: TGCGCCACATATCACAAGACTTACGCAGCGGGAGGGCCAAACACCGGGGAGCTGTTTTTT. It specifies CATYHKTYAAGGPNTGELFF. The V and J genes are TRBV10-2 and TRBJ2-2; 10 bases line up with TRBD2. The CDR3 extends over 20 amino acids. Germline trimming cut 10 bases from V and 2 bases from J; bases unmatched to any gene: 22. Germline assignment: CDR1 WSHSY and CDR2 SAAADI.

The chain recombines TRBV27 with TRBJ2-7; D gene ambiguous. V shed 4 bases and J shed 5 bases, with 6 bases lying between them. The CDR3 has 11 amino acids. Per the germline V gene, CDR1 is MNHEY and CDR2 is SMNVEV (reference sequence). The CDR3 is CASSYEDEQYF. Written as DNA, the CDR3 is TGTGCCAGCAGTTACGAGGACGAGCAGTACTTC.

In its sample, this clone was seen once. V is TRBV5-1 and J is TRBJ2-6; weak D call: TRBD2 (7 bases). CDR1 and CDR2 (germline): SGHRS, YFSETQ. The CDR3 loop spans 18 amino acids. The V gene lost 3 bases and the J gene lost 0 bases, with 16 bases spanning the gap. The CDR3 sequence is CASSWGGRAISGANVLTF. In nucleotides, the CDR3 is TGCGCCAGCAGCTGGGGGGGCAGAGCCATCTCTGGGGCCAACGTCCTGACTTTC.

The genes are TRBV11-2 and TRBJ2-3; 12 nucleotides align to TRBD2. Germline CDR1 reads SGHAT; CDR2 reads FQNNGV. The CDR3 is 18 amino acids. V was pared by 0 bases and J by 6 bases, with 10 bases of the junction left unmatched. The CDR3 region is CASSLDFPSGGAADTQYF. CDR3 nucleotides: TGTGCCAGCAGCTTAGATTTCCCTAGCGGGGGGGCTGCGGATACGCAGTATTTT.

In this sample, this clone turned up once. The CDR3 is CATGGGGELFF. The DNA of the CDR3 is TGTGCCACTGGGGGCGGCGGGGAGCTGTTTTTT. V and J are TRBV10-3 and TRBJ2-2; weak D call: TRBD1 (6 bases). The V gene's germline CDR1 is ENHRY and CDR2 SYGVKD. The CDR3 has 11 residues. Trimming stripped 10 bases from V and 7 bases from J, with 10 bases between.

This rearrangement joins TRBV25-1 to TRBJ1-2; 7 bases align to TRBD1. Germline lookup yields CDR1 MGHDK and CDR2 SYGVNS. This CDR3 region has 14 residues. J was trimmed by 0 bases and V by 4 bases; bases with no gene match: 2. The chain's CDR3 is CASSGDRPNYGYTF. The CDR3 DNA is TGTGCCAGCAGTGGGGACAGACCTAACTATGGCTACACCTTC.

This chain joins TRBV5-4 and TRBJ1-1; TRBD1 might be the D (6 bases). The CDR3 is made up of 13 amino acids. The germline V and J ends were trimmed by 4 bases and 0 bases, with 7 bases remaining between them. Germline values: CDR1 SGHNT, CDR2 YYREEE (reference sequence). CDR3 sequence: CASSRTVNTEAFF. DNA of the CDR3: TGTGCCAGCAGCCGGACAGTGAACACTGAAGCTTTCTTT.

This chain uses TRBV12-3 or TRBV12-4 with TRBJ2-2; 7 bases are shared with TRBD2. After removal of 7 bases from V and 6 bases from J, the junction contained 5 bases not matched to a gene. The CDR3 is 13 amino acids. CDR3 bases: TGTGCCAGCAACAATCGGGGGGCCGGGGAGCTGTTTTTT. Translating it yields CASNNRGAGELFF.

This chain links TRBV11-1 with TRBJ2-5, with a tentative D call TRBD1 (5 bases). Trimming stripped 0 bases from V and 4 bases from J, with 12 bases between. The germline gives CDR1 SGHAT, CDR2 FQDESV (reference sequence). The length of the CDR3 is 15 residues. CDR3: CASSLAGQTGETQYF. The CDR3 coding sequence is TGTGCCAGCAGCTTAGCGGGGCAGACCGGAGAGACCCAGTACTTC.

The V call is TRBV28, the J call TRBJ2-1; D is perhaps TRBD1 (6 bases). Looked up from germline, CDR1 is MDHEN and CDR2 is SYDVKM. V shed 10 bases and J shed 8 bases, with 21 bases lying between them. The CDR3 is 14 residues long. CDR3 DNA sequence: TGTGCCACCCAGCGTCAGGGGTTTGACGATGAGCAGTTCTTC. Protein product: CATQRQGFDDEQFF. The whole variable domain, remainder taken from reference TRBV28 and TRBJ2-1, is DVKVTQSSRYLVKRTGEKVFLECVQDMDHENMFWYRQDPGLGLRLIYFSYDVKMKEKGDIPEGYSVSREKKERFSLILESASTNQTSMYLCATQRQGFDDEQFFGPGTRLTVL.

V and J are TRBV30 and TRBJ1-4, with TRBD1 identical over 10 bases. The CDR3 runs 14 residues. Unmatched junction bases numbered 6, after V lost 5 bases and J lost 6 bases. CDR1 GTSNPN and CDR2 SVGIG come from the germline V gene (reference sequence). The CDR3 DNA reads TGTGCCTGGGGGAAAGGGACAGGGGATGAAAAACTGTTTTTT. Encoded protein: CAWGKGTGDEKLFF.

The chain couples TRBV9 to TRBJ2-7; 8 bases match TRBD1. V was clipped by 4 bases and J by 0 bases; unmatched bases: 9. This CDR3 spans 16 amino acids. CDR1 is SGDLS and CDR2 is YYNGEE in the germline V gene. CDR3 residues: CASSPEQGESSYEQYV. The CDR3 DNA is TGTGCCAGCAGCCCCGAACAGGGGGAAAGCTCCTACGAGCAGTACGTC.

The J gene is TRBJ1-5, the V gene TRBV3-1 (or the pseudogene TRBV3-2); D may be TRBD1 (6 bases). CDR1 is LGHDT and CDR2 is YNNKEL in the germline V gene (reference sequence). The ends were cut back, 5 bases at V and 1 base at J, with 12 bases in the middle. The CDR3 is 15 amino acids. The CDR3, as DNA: TGTGCCAGCAGCGCGGGGGGGGCCAGCAATCAGCCCCAGCATTTT. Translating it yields CASSAGGASNQPQHF.